This T cell receptor (beta chain) was documented in a study of blood T cell repertoires in COVID-19. TCRdb keeps only in-frame clones here, not all; method: immunoSEQ multiplex PCR. Here the sample spans roughly 99,000 clones, approximately 80% being singletons. V shed 4 bases, J shed 6 bases, and the junction held 7 bases outside the gene matches. Germline CDR1 is SGHRS and CDR2 is YFSETQ. The CDR3 length is 15 residues. Sequencing input: peripheral blood. The clonotype comes from a man aged 65 to 85 with acute or convalescent COVID-19. The rearrangement joins TRBV5-1 to TRBJ2-1; 10 bases align to TRBD1. The CDR3 bases are TGCGCCAGCAGCCCCGGGACAGGGGCACTCAATGAGCAGTTCTTC. It codes for CASSPGTGALNEQFF. Looking up the rest from reference TRBV5-1 and TRBJ2-1 gives the full variable domain: KAGVTQTPRYLIKTRGQQVTLSCSPISGHRSVSWYQQTPGQGLQFLFEYFSETQRNKGNFPGRFSGRQFSNSRSEMNVSTLELGDSALYLCASSPGTGALNEQFFGPGTRLTVL.